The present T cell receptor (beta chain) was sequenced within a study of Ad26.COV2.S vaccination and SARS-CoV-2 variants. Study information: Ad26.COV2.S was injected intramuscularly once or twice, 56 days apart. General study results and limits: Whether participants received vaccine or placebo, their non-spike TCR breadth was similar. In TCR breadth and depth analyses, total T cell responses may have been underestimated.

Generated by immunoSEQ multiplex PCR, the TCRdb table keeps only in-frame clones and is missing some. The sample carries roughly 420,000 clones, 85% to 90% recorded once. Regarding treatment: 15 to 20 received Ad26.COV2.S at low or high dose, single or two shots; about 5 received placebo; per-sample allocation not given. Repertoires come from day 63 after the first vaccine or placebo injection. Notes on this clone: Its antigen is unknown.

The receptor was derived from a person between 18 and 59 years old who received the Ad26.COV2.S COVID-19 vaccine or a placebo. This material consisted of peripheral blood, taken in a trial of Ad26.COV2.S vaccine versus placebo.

CDR3 sequence: CASSQAEQTNYGYTF. The CDR3 DNA follows: TGTGCCAGCAGCCAGGCAGAACAGACTAACTATGGCTACACCTTC. The chain has TRBV4-2 and TRBJ1-2; D is undetermined. The CDR3 extends over 15 amino acids. Germline V gives CDR1 LGHNA, CDR2 YNFKEQ. V shed 3 bases and J shed 0 bases, with 11 bases lying between them.